This TCR beta chain was documented in a study of blood T cells in healthy people across ages. V was trimmed by 6 bases and J by 8 bases, leaving 5 bases between them. Germline V gene lookup returns CDR1 MNHNS and CDR2 SASEGT. CDR3 length equals 10 residues. A second 7 to 11 cycle PCR used barcoded and J-beta primers. TCRdb redid the calling of the 5' RACE reads with MiXCR, one entry per CDR3 protein. The sample contains more than 900,000 distinct CDR3 sequences, 25% to 35% of which appear only once. This clonotype was seen at least ten times. This sample was shared with a second study, whose subject was T cells of mothers and their children. That investigation notes: The people who donated were three healthy Caucasian mothers and their six children.

Source material: blood. The clonotype comes from a woman in her forties in good health. The chain has TRBV6-1 and TRBJ2-4; maybe TRBD2 (5 bases). CDR3 sequence (DNA): TGTGCCAGCAGGAGGGACATTCAGTACTTC. It encodes CASRRDIQYF.